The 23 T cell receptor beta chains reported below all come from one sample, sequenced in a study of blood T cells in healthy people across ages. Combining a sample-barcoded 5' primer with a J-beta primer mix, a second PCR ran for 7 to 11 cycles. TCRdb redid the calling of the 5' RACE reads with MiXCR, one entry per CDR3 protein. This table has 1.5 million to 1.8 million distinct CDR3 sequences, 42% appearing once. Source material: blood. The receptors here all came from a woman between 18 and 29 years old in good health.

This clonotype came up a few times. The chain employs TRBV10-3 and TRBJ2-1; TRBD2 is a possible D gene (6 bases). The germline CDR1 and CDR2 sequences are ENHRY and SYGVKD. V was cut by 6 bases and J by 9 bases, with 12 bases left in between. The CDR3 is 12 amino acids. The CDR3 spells CAISSRDCEQFF. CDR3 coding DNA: TGTGCCATCAGCTCCCGGGACTGTGAGCAGTTCTTC.

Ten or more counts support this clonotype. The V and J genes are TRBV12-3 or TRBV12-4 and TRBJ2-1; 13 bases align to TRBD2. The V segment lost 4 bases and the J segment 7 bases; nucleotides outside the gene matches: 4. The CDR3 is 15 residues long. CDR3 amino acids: CASSSWTSGRNEQFF. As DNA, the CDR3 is TGTGCCAGCAGTTCTTGGACTAGCGGGAGAAATGAGCAGTTCTTC.

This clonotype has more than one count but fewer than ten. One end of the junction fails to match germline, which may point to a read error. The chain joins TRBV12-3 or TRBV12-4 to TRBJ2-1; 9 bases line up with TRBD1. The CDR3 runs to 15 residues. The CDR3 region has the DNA TGTGCTAGCAGTATGGACAGGGGATCCTACAATGAGCAGTTCTTC. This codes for CASSMDRGSYNEQFF.

CDR3: CSVEGGDSGTHSYNEQYF. As DNA, the CDR3 is TGCAGCGTTGAAGGTGGGGATAGCGGAACCCACTCCTACAATGAGCAGTACTTC. The chain combines TRBV29-1 with TRBJ2-1, with D possibly being TRBD2 (6 bases). TRBJ2-7 matches the DNA end more closely, so the J call is doubtful. This CDR3 region has 18 residues. From germline, CDR1 is SQVTM and CDR2 ANQGSEA.

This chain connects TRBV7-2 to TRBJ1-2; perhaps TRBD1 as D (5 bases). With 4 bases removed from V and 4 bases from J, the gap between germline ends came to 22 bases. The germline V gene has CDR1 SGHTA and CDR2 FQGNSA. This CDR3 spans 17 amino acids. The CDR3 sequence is CASSSYPVAAGPYGYTF. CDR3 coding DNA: TGTGCCAGCAGCTCTTACCCAGTGGCAGCGGGACCCTATGGCTACACCTTC. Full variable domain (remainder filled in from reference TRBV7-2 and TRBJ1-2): GAGVSQSPSNKVTEKGKDVELRCDPISGHTALYWYRQSLGQGLEFLIYFQGNSAPDKSGLPSDRFSAERTGGSVSTLTIQRTQQEDSAVYLCASSSYPVAAGPYGYTFGSGTRLTVV.

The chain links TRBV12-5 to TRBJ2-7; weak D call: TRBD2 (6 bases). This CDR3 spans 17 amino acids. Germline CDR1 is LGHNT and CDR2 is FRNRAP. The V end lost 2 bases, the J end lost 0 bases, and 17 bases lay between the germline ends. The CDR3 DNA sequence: TGTGCTAGTGGTTTGTCAACCGGGAGCCGAACCTCCTACGAGCAGTACTTC. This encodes CASGLSTGSRTSYEQYF.

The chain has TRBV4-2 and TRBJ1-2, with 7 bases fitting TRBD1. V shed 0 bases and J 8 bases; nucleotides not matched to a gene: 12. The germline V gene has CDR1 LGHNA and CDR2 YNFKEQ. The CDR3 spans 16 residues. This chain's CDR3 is CASSQDPRGLLDGYTF. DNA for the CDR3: TGTGCCAGCAGCCAAGATCCTAGGGGGCTGTTGGACGGCTACACCTTC.

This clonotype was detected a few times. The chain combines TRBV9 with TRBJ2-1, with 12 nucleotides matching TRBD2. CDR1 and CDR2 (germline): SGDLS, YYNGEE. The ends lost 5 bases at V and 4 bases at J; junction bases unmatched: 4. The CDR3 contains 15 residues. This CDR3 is CASSTSGGYYNEQFF. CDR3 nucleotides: TGTGCCAGCAGTACTAGCGGGGGGTATTACAATGAGCAGTTCTTC. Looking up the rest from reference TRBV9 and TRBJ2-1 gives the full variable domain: DSGVTQTPKHLITATGQRVTLRCSPRSGDLSVYWYQQSLDQGLQFLIQYYNGEERAKGNILERFSAQQFPDLHSELNLSSLELGDSALYFCASSTSGGYYNEQFFGPGTRLTVL.

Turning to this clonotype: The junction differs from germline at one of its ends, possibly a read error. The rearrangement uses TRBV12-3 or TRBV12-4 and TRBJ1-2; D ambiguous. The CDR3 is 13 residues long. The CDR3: CDSRRAGSYGYTF. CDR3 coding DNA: TGTGACAGCAGACGAGCGGGGTCCTATGGCTACACCTTC.

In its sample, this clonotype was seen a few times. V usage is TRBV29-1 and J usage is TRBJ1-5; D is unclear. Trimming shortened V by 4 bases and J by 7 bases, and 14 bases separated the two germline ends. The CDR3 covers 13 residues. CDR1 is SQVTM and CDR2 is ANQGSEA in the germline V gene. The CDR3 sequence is CSVALGRAQPQHF. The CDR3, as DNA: TGCAGCGTTGCCCTAGGAAGGGCGCAGCCCCAGCATTTT.

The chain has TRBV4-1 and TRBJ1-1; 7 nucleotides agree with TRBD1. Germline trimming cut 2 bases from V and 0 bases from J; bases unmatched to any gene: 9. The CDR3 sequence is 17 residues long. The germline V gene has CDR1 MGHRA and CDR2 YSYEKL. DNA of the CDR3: TGCGCCAGCAGCCAACCAAGGACGAGGGGGCTGAACACTGAAGCTTTCTTT. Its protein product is CASSQPRTRGLNTEAFF.

The CDR3 loop reads CANSNRYNEQFF. CDR3 sequence (DNA): TGTGCCAACAGCAACAGATACAATGAGCAGTTCTTC. The chain is built from TRBV27 and TRBJ2-1; D remains unclear. Germline-derived CDR1 and CDR2 are MNHEY and SMNVEV (reference sequence). The CDR3 loop spans 12 amino acids. The V and J ends lost 10 bases and 4 bases respectively, with 11 bases between them.

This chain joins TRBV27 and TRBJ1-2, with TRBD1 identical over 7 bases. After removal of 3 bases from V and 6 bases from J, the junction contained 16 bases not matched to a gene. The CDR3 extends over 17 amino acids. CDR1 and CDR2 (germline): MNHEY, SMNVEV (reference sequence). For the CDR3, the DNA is TGTGCCAGCAGTTTCCGGAGGACAGGCGCCTTAGGTAATGGCTACACCTTC. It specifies CASSFRRTGALGNGYTF.

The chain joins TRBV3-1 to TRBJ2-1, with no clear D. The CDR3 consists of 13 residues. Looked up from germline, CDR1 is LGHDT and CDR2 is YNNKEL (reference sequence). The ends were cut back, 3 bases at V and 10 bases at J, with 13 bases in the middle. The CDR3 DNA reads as TGTGCCAGCAGCCAGGTTAATTTTGAGGAGCAGTTCTTC. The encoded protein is CASSQVNFEEQFF.

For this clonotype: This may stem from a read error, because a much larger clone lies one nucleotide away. CDR3 DNA sequence: TGTGCCAGCAGCCGAGAGGCTGGGGGACTAGCAGTAATCGAGCAGTTCTTC. As protein: CASSREAGGLAVIEQFF. The chain combines TRBV3-1 with TRBJ2-1; 9 nucleotides match TRBD2. Germline lookup yields CDR1 LGHDT and CDR2 YNNKEL (reference sequence). This CDR3 has 17 amino acids. The ends lost 4 bases at V and 10 bases at J; junction bases unmatched: 17.

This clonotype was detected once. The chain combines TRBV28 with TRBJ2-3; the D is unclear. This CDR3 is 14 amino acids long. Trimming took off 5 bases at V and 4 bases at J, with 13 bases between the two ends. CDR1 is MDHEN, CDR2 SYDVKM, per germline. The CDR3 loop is CASSPRTASDTQYF. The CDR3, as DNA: TGTGCCAGCAGTCCAAGGACCGCTTCAGATACGCAGTATTTT. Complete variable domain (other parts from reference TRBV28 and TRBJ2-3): DVKVTQSSRYLVKRTGEKVFLECVQDMDHENMFWYRQDPGLGLRLIYFSYDVKMKEKGDIPEGYSVSREKKERFSLILESASTNQTSMYLCASSPRTASDTQYFGPGTRLTVL.

For the CDR3, the DNA is TGTGCCAGCAGCCCCCCCGGGACTAGCCTTTTGGGCAATGAGCAGTTCTTC. Translating it yields CASSPPGTSLLGNEQFF. The genes are TRBV7-3 and TRBJ2-1; 9 nucleotides line up with TRBD2. CDR1 and CDR2 from the germline V gene are SGHTA and FQGTGA. This CDR3 contains 17 residues. Trimming removed 5 bases from V and 6 bases from J; junction bases left unmatched: 14.

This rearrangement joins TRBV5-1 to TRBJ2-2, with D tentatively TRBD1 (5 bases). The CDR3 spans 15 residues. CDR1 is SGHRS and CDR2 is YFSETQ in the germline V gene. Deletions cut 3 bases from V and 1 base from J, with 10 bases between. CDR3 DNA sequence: TGCGCCAGCAGCTCCAGGACAAGGAACACCGGGGAGCTGTTTTTT. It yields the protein CASSSRTRNTGELFF.

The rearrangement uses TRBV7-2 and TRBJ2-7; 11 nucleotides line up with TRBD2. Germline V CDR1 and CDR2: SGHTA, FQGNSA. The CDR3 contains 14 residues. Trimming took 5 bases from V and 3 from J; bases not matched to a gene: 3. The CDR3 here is CASSTLAGGYEQYF. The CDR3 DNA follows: TGTGCCAGCAGCACCCTAGCGGGGGGCTACGAGCAGTACTTC.

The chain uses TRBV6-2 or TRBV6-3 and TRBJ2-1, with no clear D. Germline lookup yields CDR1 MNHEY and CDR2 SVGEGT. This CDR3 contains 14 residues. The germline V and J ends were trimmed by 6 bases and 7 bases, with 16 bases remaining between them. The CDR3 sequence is CASSQRLLANEQFF. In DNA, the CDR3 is TGTGCCAGCAGCCAGAGACTCCTGGCTAATGAGCAGTTCTTC.

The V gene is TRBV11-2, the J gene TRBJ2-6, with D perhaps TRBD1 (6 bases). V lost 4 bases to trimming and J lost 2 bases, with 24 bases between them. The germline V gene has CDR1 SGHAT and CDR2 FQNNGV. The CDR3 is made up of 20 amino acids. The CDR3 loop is CASSYRTEITINPGANVLTF. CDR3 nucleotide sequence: TGTGCCAGCAGCTATAGGACAGAGATCACTATTAACCCTGGGGCCAACGTCCTGACTTTC.

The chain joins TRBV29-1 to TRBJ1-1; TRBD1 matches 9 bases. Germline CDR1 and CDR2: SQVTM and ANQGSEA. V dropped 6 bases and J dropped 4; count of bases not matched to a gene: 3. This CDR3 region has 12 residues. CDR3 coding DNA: TGCAGCGTGAGACAGGGGGGCACTGAAGCTTTCTTT. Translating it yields CSVRQGGTEAFF.

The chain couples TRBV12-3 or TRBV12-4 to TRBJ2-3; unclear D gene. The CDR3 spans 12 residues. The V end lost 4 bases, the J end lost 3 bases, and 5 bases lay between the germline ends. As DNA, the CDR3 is TGTGCCAGCAGTTGGCAAACAGATACGCAGTATTTT. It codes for CASSWQTDTQYF.